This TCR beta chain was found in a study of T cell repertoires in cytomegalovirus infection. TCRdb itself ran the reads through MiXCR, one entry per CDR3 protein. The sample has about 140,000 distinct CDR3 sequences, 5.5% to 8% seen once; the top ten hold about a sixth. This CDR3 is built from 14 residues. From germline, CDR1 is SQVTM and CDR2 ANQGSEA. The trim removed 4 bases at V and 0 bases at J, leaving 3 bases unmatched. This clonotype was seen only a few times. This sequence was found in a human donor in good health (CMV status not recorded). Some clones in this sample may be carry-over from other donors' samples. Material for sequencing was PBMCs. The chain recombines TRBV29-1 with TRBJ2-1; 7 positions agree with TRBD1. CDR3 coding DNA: TGCAGCGTTGTGGGACAGAGCTCCTACAATGAGCAGTTCTTC. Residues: CSVVGQSSYNEQFF.